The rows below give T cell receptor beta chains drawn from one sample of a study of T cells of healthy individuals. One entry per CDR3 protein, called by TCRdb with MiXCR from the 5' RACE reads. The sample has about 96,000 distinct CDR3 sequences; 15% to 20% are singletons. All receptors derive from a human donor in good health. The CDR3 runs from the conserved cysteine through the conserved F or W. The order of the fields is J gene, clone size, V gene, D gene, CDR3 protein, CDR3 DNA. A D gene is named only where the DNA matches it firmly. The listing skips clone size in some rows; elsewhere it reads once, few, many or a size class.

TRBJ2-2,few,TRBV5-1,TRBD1,CASSFGQGGTGELFF,TGCGCCAGCAGCTTCGGACAGGGGGGGACCGGGGAGCTGTTTTTT
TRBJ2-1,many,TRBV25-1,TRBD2,CASSLAGGVNEQFF,TGTGCCAGCAGTCTAGCGGGGGGAGTAAATGAGCAGTTCTTC
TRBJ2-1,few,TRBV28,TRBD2,CASLRTSGGNEQFF,TGTGCCAGCCTAAGGACTAGCGGGGGAAATGAGCAGTTCTTC
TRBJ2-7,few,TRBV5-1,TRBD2,CASSLARGDEQYF,TGCGCCAGCAGCTTGGCCCGGGGGGACGAGCAGTACTTC
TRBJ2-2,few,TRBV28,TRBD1,CASRPRDRGLTGELFF,TGTGCCAGCAGACCCCGGGACAGGGGGCTCACCGGGGAGCTGTTTTTT
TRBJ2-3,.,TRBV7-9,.,CASNALTSQQYF,TGTGCCAGCAACGCACTCACGTCCCAGCAGTATTTT
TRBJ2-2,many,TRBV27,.,CASSYEFTGELFF,TGTGCCAGCAGTTATGAATTCACCGGGGAGCTGTTTTTT
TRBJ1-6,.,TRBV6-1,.,CASSESGTLSPLHF,TGTGCCAGCAGTGAATCGGGGACTCTCTCACCCCTCCACTTT
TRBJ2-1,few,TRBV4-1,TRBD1,CASSLSRQGANEQFF,TGCGCCAGCAGCCTATCGAGACAGGGGGCGAATGAGCAGTTCTTC
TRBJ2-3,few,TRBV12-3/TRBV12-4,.,CASRLEDTQYF,TGTGCCAGCAGGCTGGAAGATACGCAGTATTTT
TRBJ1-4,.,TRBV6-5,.,CASSYSSTESEKLFF,TGTGCCAGCAGTTACTCCTCAACAGAAAGTGAAAAACTGTTTTTT
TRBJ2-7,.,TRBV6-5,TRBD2,CASSWSGSSYEQYF,TGTGCCAGCAGTTGGAGCGGGAGCTCCTACGAGCAGTACTTC
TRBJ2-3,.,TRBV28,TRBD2,CASSLYRGSGLAGGTDTQYF,TGTGCCAGCAGTTTATATAGGGGATCGGGACTAGCGGGAGGCACAGATACGCAGTATTTT
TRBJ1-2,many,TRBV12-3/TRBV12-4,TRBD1,CASSTTGDGYTF,TGTGCCAGCAGTACGACAGGGGACGGCTACACCTTC
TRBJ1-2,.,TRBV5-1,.,CASSLAGTYGYTF,TGCGCCAGCAGCTTGGCAGGAACCTATGGCTACACCTTC
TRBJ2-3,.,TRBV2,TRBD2,CASSEGLAGGLTQYF,TGTGCCAGCAGTGAAGGACTAGCGGGGGGCCTTACGCAGTATTTT
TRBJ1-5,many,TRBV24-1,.,CATSNTGAGLIQPQHF,TGTGCCACCAGTAATACAGGCGCCGGCTTGATTCAGCCCCAGCATTTT
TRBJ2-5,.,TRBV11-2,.,CASSFTGVGETQYF,TGTGCCAGCAGCTTCACGGGGGTAGGAGAGACCCAGTACTTC
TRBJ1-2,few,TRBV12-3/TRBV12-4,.,CASNWGPDGYTF,TGTGCCAGCAATTGGGGGCCCGATGGCTACACCTTC
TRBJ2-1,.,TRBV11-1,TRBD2,CASSHGSGSGNNEQFF,TGTGCCAGCAGCCACGGTAGCGGGAGCGGGAACAATGAGCAGTTCTTC
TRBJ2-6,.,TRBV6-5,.,CASSYPTVSGANVLTF,TGTGCCAGCAGTTATCCGACGGTCTCTGGGGCCAACGTCCTGACTTTC
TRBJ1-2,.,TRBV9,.,CASSVGPVQDYGYTF,TGTGCCAGCAGCGTAGGCCCAGTCCAGGACTATGGCTACACCTTC
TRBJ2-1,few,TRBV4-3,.,CASSQASKNEQFF,TGCGCCAGCAGCCAAGCCAGCAAAAATGAGCAGTTCTTC
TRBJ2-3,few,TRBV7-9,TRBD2,CASSLSLAGGSDTQYF,TGTGCCAGCAGCTTATCTCTAGCGGGAGGGAGTGATACGCAGTATTTT
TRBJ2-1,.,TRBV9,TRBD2,CASSSRLAGDNEQFF,TGTGCCAGCAGCTCCCGACTAGCGGGGGATAATGAGCAGTTCTTC
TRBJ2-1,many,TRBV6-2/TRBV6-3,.,CASSYPQPQFF,TGTGCCAGCAGTTACCCCCAGCCTCAGTTCTTC
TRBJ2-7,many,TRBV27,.,CASSLRPGRSYEQYF,TGTGCCAGCAGTTTACGGCCAGGGAGGTCTTACGAGCAGTACTTC
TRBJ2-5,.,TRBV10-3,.,CAIRGGLAETQYF,TGTGCCATCAGGGGAGGTTTGGCGGAGACCCAGTACTTC
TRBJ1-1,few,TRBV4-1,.,CASSPEVSRVTEAFF,TGCGCCAGCAGCCCAGAGGTATCCAGGGTGACTGAAGCTTTCTTT
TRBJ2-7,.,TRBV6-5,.,CASRTGRTHEQYF,TGTGCCAGCAGAACGGGCAGGACCCACGAGCAGTACTTC
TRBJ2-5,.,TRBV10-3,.,CAIREGLQETQYF,TGTGCCATCAGAGAGGGACTCCAAGAGACCCAGTACTTC
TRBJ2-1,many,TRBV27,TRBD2,CASSPEAGAYNEQFF,TGTGCCAGCAGTCCCGAGGCGGGGGCCTACAATGAGCAGTTCTTC
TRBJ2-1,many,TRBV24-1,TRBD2,CATQGLASEQFF,TGTGCCACCCAAGGACTAGCTTCTGAGCAGTTCTTC
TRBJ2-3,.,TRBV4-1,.,CASSRPGDTQYF,TGCGCCAGCAGCCGGCCCGGGGATACGCAGTATTTT
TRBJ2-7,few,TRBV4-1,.,CASSQDIRGRWGQYF,TGCGCCAGCAGCCAAGATATCCGAGGGAGGTGGGGGCAGTACTTC
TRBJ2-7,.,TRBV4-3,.,CASSQDTGMPYEQYF,TGCGCCAGCAGCCAAGATACAGGGATGCCCTACGAGCAGTACTTC
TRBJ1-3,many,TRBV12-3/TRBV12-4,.,CASSLGSRNTIYF,TGTGCCAGCAGTTTGGGCAGCAGAAACACCATATATTTT
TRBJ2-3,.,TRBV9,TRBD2,CASSGTSGVTDTQYF,TGTGCCAGCAGCGGAACTAGCGGGGTCACAGATACGCAGTATTTT
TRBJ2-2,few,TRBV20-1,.,CSARSRIRGSGELFF,TGCAGTGCTAGATCCAGAATCAGGGGATCCGGGGAGCTGTTTTTT
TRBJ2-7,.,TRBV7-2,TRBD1,CASSFSGQGAYEQYF,TGTGCCAGCAGCTTCTCCGGACAGGGGGCTTACGAGCAGTACTTC
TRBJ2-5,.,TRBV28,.,CASSLSNRAYQETQYF,TGTGCCAGCAGTTTGTCAAACAGGGCGTACCAAGAGACCCAGTACTTC
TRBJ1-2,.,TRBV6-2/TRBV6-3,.,CASSRLQGGYGYTF,TGTGCCAGCAGTCGGCTTCAAGGAGGCTATGGCTACACCTTC
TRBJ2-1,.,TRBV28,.,CASRAPGRLVNDRQFF,TGTGCCAGCAGGGCGCCGGGACGGCTGGTGAATGATCGGCAGTTCTTC
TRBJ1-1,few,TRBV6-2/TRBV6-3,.,CASSMAFTEAFF,TGTGCCAGCAGTATGGCCTTCACTGAAGCTTTCTTT
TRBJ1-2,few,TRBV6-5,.,CAVRGLEGFNYGYTF,TGTGCCGTCAGGGGCCTCGAGGGCTTTAACTATGGCTACACCTTC